This TCR beta chain was recovered during a study of beta chain features in type 1 diabetes. The CDR3 consists of 16 residues. With 3 bases removed from V and 4 bases from J, the gap between germline ends came to 18 bases. CDR1 and CDR2 (germline): SGDLS, YYNGEE. Study-level findings and limits: Among all four CD4+ subsets, Type 1 diabetes patients had TCRB CDR3s that were moderately but significantly shorter.

To note about this clone: Its antigen is currently unknown.

What was sequenced were expressed TCRB transcripts, since all of the isolated RNA had been reverse transcribed. Generated by immunoSEQ multiplex PCR, the TCRdb table keeps only in-frame clones and is missing some. The repertoire holds 640,000 or so clones, with roughly 13% as singletons. This TCR derives from a young man with type 1 diabetes. This chain connects TRBV9 to TRBJ2-3, with D tentatively TRBD1 (5 bases). The sample was naive CD4+ T cells from blood. The CDR3 coding sequence is TGTGCCAGCAGCGCCGTTGGGGCAGGGTCCCCAGATACGCAGTATTTT. The encoded protein is CASSAVGAGSPDTQYF. The full variable domain, its missing parts supplied by reference TRBV9 and TRBJ2-3, is DSGVTQTPKHLITATGQRVTLRCSPRSGDLSVYWYQQSLDQGLQFLIQYYNGEERAKGNILERFSAQQFPDLHSELNLSSLELGDSALYFCASSAVGAGSPDTQYFGPGTRLTVL.